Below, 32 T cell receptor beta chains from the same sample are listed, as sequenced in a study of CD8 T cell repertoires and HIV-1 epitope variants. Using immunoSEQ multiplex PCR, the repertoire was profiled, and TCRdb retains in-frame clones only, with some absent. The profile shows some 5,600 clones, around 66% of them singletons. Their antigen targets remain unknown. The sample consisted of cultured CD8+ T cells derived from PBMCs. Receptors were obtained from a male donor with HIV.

The CDR3 reads CASSTRQVGEQFF. CDR3 sequence (DNA): TGTGCCAGCAGCACACGACAGGTGGGTGAGCAGTTCTTC. The V call is TRBV28, the J call TRBJ2-1; possible D gene TRBD1, 6 bases. Trimming stripped 6 bases from V and 9 bases from J, with 15 bases between. Germline CDR1 MDHEN, CDR2 SYDVKM. This CDR3 comprises 13 residues. Full variable domain (remainder filled in from reference TRBV28 and TRBJ2-1): DVKVTQSSRYLVKRTGEKVFLECVQDMDHENMFWYRQDPGLGLRLIYFSYDVKMKEKGDIPEGYSVSREKKERFSLILESASTNQTSMYLCASSTRQVGEQFFGPGTRLTVL.

In DNA form, the CDR3 reads TGCGCCAGCAGCCCGACCGGGACAGAGGATGAAAAACTGTTTTTT. It encodes CASSPTGTEDEKLFF. The rearrangement joins TRBV5-1 to TRBJ1-4, with 7 bases aligning to TRBD1. With V trimmed by 4 bases and J by 6 bases, 9 bases remained unmatched. Germline lookup yields CDR1 SGHRS and CDR2 YFSETQ. The CDR3 spans 15 residues.

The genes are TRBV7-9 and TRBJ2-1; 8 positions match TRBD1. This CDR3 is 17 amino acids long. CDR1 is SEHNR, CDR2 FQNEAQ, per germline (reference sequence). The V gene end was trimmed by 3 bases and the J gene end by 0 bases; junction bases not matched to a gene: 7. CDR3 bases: TGTGCCAGCAGCTTCGAGCTCGGACAGGGCTCCTACAATGAGCAGTTCTTC. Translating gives CASSFELGQGSYNEQFF.

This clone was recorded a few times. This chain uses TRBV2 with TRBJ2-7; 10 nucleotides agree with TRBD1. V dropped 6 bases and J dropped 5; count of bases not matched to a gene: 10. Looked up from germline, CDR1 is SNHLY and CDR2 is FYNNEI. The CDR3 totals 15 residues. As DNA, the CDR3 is TGTGCCAGCAGAGACGCCCGGGACAGGGGCAACGAGCAGTACTTC. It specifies CASRDARDRGNEQYF.

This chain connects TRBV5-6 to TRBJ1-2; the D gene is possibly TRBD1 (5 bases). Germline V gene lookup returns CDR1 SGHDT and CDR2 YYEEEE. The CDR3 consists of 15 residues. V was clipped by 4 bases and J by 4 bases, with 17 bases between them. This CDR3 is CASSQGTVDFYGYTF. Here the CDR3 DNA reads TGTGCCAGCAGCCAAGGGACGGTGGATTTCTATGGCTACACCTTC.

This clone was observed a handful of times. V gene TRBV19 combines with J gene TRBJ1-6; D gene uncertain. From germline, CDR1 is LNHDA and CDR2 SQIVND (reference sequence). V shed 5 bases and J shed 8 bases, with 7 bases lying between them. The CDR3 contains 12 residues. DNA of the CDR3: TGTGCCAGTAGTCAACAATATTCACCCCTCCACTTT. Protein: CASSQQYSPLHF.

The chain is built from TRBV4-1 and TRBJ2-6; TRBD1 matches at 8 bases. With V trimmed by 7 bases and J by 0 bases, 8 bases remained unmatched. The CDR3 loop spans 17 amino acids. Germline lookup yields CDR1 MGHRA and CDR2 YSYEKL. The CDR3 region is CASNTGQAVSGANVLTF. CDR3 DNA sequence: TGCGCCAGCAACACGGGACAGGCCGTCTCTGGGGCCAACGTCCTGACTTTC.

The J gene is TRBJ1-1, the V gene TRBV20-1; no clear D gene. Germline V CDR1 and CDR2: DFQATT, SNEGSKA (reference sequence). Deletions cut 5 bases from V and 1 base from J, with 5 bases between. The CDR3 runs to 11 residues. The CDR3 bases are TGCAGTGCTCGAAGGAACACTGAAGCTTTCTTT. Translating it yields CSARRNTEAFF.

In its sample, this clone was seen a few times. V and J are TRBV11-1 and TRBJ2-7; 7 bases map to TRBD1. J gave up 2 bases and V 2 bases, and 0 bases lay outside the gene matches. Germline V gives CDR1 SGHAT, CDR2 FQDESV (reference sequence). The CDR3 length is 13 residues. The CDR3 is CASSLQGAYEQYF. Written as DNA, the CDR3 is TGTGCCAGCAGCTTACAGGGGGCCTACGAGCAGTACTTC.

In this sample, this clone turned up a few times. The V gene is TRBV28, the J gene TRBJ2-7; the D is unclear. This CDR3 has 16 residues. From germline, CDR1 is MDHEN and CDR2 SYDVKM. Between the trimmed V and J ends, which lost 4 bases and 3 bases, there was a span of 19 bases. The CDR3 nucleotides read TGTGCCAGCAGTTCAGGTTCATTTACGTCCGACTACGAGCAGTACTTC. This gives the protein CASSSGSFTSDYEQYF.

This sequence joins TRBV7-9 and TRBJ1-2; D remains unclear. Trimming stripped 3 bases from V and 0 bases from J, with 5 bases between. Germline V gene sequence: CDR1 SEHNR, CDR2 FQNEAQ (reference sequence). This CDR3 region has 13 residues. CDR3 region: CASSLSTNYGYTF. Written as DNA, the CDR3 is TGTGCCAGCAGCTTGAGTACTAACTATGGCTACACCTTC.

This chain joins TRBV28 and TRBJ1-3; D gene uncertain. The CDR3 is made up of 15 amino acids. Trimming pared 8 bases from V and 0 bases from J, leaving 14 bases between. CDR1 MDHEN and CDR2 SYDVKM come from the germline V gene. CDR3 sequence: CASSWRVISGNTIYF. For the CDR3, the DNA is TGTGCCAGCTCGTGGAGGGTGATCTCTGGAAACACCATATATTTT.

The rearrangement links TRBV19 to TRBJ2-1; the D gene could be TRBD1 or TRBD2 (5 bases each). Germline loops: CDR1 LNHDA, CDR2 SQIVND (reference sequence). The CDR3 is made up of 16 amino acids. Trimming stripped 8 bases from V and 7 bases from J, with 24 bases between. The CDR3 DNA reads TGTGCCAGTCAAGCTTCGACGAGGGGCACACTGAATGAGCAGTTCTTC. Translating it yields CASQASTRGTLNEQFF.

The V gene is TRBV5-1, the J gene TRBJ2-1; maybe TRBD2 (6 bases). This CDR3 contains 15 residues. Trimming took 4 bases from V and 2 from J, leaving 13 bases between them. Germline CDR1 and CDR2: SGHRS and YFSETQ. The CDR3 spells CASSRLEGTYNEQFF. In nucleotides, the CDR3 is TGCGCCAGCAGCCGGCTGGAGGGAACCTACAATGAGCAGTTCTTC.

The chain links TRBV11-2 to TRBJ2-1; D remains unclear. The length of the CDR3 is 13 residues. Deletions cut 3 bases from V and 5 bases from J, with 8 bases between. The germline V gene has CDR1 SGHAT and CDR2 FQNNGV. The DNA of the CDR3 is TGTGCCAGCAGCTTGGGATCCCACAATGAGCAGTTCTTC. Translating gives CASSLGSHNEQFF.

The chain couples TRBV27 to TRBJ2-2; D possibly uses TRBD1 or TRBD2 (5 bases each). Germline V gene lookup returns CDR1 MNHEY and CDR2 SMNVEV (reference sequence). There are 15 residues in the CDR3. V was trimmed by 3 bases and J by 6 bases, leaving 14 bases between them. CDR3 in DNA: TGTGCCAGCAGTTTTGGGGACCCCTCTGCCGGGGAGCTGTTTTTT. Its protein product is CASSFGDPSAGELFF.

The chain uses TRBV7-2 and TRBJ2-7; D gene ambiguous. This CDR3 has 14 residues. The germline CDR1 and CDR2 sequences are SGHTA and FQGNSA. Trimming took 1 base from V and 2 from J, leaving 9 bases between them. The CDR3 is CASSLDLRAYEQYF. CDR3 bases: TGTGCCAGCAGCTTAGATCTAAGAGCCTACGAGCAGTACTTC.

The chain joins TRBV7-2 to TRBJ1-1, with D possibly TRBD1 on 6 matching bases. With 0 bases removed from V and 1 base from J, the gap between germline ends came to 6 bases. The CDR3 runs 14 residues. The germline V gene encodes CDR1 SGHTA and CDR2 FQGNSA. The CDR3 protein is CASSLAQGNTEAFF. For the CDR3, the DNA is TGTGCCAGCAGCTTAGCACAGGGGAACACTGAAGCTTTCTTT.

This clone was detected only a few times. CDR3 residues: CAWSGWGSLSGTEAFF. As DNA, the CDR3 is TGTGCCTGGAGTGGATGGGGGAGCTTGTCTGGCACTGAAGCTTTCTTT. The chain joins TRBV30 to TRBJ1-1; TRBD1 is a possible D gene (5 bases). The ends were cut back, 1 base at V and 4 bases at J, with 19 bases in the middle. The germline gives CDR1 GTSNPN, CDR2 SVGIG (reference sequence). The CDR3 length is 16 residues. The whole variable domain, remainder taken from reference TRBV30 and TRBJ1-1, is SQTIHQWPATLVQPVGSPLSLECTVEGTSNPNLYWYRQAAGRGLQLLFYSVGIGQISSEVPQNLSASRPQDRQFILSSKKLLLSDSGFYLCAWSGWGSLSGTEAFFGQGTRLTVV.

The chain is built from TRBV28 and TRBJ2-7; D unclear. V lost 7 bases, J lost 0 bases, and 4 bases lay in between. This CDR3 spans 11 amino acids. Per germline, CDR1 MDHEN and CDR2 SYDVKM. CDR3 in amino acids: CASTFSYEQYF. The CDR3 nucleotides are TGTGCCAGCACCTTCTCCTACGAGCAGTACTTC.

The CDR3 spells CASSTSNEQFF. CDR3 nucleotides: TGTGCCAGCAGCACCTCCAATGAGCAGTTCTTC. The V gene is TRBV5-4, the J gene TRBJ2-1; D is unclear. The germline gives CDR1 SGHNT, CDR2 YYREEE (reference sequence). This CDR3 contains 11 residues. The V end lost 4 bases, the J end lost 6 bases, and 5 bases lay between the germline ends.

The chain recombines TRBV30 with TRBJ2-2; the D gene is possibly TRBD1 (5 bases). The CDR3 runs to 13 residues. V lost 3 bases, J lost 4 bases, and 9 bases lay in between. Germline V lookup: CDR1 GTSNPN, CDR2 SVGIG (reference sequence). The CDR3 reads CAWRAGITGELFF. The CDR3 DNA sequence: TGTGCCTGGAGGGCAGGGATCACCGGGGAGCTGTTTTTT.

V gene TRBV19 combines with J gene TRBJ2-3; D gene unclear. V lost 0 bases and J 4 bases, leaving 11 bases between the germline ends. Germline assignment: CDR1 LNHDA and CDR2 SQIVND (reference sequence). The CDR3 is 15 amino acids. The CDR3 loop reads CASSIDWSRPDTQYF. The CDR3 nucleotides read TGTGCCAGTAGTATAGACTGGAGTCGGCCAGATACGCAGTATTTT.

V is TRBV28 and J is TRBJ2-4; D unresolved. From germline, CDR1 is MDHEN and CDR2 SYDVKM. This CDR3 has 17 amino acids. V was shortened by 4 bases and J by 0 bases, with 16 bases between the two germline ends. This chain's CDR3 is CASSSPRKGLAKNIQYF. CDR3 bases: TGTGCCAGCAGTTCCCCGCGAAAAGGGTTAGCCAAAAACATTCAGTACTTC.

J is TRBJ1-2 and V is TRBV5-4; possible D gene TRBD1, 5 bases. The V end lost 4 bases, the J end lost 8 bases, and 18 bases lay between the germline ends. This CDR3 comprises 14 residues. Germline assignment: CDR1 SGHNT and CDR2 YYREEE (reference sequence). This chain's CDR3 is CASSHDGGERGYTF. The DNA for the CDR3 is TGTGCCAGCAGCCACGACGGGGGAGAGAGGGGCTACACCTTC.

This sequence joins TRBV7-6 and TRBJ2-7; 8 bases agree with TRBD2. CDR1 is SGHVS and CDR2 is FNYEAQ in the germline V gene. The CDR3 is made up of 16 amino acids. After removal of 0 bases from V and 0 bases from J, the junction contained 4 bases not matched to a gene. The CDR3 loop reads CASSLATSASSYEQYF. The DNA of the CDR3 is TGTGCCAGCAGCTTAGCGACTAGCGCGAGCTCCTACGAGCAGTACTTC.

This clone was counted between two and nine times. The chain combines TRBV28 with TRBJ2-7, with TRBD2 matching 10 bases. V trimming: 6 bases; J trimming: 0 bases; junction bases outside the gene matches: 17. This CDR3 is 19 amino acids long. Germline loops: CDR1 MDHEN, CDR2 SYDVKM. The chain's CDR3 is CASSLTVRMGTSDSYEQYF. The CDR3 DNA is TGTGCCAGCAGCCTAACCGTTCGTATGGGGACTAGCGACTCCTACGAGCAGTACTTC.

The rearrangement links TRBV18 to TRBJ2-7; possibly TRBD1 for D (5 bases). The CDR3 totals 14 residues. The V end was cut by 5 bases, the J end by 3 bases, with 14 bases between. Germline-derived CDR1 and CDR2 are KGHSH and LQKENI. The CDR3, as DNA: TGTGCCAGCTCAACCGAAGAAGGGGTCTACGAGCAGTACTTC. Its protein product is CASSTEEGVYEQYF.

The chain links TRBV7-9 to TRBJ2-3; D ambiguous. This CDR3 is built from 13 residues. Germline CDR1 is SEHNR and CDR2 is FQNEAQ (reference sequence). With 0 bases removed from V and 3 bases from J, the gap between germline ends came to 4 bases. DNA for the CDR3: TGTGCCAGCAGCTTAGCCAGTACAGATACGCAGTATTTT. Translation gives CASSLASTDTQYF. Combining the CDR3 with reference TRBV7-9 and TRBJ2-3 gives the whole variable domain DTGVSQNPRHKITKRGQNVTFRCDPISEHNRLYWYRQTLGQGPEFLTYFQNEAQLEKSRLLSDRFSAERPKGSFSTLEIQRTEQGDSAMYLCASSLASTDTQYFGPGTRLTVL.

This chain's CDR3 is CASSFGTSGAYEQYF. The CDR3 bases are TGTGCCAGCAGCTTCGGGACTAGCGGGGCCTACGAGCAGTACTTC. The J gene is TRBJ2-7, the V gene TRBV7-8, with 13 positions matching TRBD2. Germline lookup yields CDR1 SGHVS and CDR2 FQNEAQ. This CDR3 has 15 amino acids. J lost 2 bases, V lost 3 bases, and 1 base had no gene match. Looking up the rest from reference TRBV7-8 and TRBJ2-7 gives the full variable domain: GAGVSQSPRYKVAKRGQDVALRCDPISGHVSLFWYQQALGQGPEFLTYFQNEAQLDKSGLPSDRFFAERPEGSVSTLKIQRTQQEDSAVYLCASSFGTSGAYEQYFGPGTRLTVT.

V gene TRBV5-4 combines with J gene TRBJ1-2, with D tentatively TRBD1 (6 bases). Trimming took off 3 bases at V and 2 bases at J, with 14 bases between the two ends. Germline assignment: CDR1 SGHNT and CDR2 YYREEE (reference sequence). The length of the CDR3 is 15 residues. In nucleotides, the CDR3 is TGTGCCAGCAGCTATTGGGGGGGGCCAAACTATGGCTACACCTTC. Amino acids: CASSYWGGPNYGYTF.

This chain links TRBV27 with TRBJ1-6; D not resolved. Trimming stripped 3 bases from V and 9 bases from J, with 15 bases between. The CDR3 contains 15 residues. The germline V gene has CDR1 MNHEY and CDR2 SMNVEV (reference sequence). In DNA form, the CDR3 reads TGTGCCAGCAGTTTGTCGCCAAGCTACGGTTCACCCCTCCACTTT. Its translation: CASSLSPSYGSPLHF.